This TCR beta chain was sequenced during a study of blood T cell repertoires in COVID-19 (dated by TCRdb to about 2020). With regard to the full study: Samples from collaborators originated in the United States, Italy and Spain and spanned both the acute and convalescent phases of COVID-19. A freely available public database, intended as a resource for researchers studying the immune response to SARS-CoV-2, is where the repertoires were released. Nearly every sample came with metadata listing a de-identified subject ID, COVID-19 status, age in years and sex. The samples were drawn from two sources: the first 160 participants of the ongoing ImmuneRACE study, and 950 to 1,500 subjects contributed by 6 global collaborators. Subjects who had been exposed to COVID-19, were actively infected with it, or had recovered from it provided the deeply sampled blood TCRbeta repertoires that made up the dataset. The material from the prospective study consisted of cDNA or gDNA derived from T cells, B-cell-depleted T cells, or PBMCs. Where HLA class I and class II types were available, the types were taken from metadata supplied by the sample provider, not from assay-based typing. The full study reports these points: How much clinical and demographic metadata was included differed by source and by participant, and the metadata was provided uncurated.

With regard to this clone: Its antigen remains undetermined. No quality values exist for individual bases; no much larger clone is one base distant.

TCRbeta CDR3 regions were amplified from genomic DNA using the immunoSEQ Assay, a bias-controlled multiplex PCR. As for the authors' bioinformatics: The number of nucleated cells in each sample was estimated by amplification of reference gene primers within the assay. To quantify the absolute abundance of each unique TCRbeta CDR3 rearrangement, sequence reads were collapsed and filtered. For each sample, productive Simpson clonality was calculated as the square root of Simpson's diversity index across productive rearrangements. This immuneACCESS table, as held by TCRdb, lists in-frame sequences with V and J called but not all clones. Of the missing ones, under half trace to an unresolved V gene in checked studies; the others have no known cause. The DNA gave D and trimming, while V, J and clone size come from that table. The sample records about 120,000 clones, approximately 85% of which are singletons. Roughly a tenth of the sample rests with the top ten.

Whole blood was collected in K2EDTA tubes by collaborating institutions according to the institutions' own protocols. Collaborator samples were shipped for TCRbeta analysis as frozen whole blood, isolated PBMCs, or DNA extracted from either sample type. The sequencing input was peripheral blood. This receptor was obtained from a man at least 80 years old with acute or convalescent COVID-19.

Read as DNA, the sequence is TGCGCCAGCACTCCGAGCGGGGTGGGAACAGATACGCAGTATTTT. Translation gives CASTPSGVGTDTQYF. Here the chain combines TRBV5-1 and TRBJ2-3, with TRBD2 identical over 7 junction bases. CDR1 and CDR2, per the germline V gene, are SGHRS and YFSETQ. Inclusive of the bounding cysteine and phenylalanine, the CDR3 is 15 residues long. The only DNA kept is the CDR3, 45 bases in frame from the first base. From V the trimming removes 6 bases and from J it removes 3 bases, while the gene matches leave 10 bases of the junction unaccounted for.